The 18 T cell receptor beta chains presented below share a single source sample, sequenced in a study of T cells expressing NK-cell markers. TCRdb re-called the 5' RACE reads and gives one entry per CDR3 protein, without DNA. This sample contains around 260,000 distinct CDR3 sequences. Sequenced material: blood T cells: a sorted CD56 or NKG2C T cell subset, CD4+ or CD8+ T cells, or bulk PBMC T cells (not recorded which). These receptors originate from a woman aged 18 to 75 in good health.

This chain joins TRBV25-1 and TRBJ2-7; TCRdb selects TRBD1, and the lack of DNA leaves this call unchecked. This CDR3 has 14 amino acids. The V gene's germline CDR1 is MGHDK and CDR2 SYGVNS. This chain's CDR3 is CASSEGDRAYEQYF.

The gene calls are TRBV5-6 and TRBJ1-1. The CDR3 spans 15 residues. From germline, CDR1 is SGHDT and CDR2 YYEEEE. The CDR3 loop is CASSFRFRRHTEAFF. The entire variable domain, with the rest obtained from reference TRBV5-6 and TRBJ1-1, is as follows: DAGVTQSPTHLIKTRGQQVTLRCSPKSGHDTVSWYQQALGQGPQFIFQYYEEEERQRGNFPDRFSGHQFPNYSSELNVNALLLGDSALYLCASSFRFRRHTEAFFGQGTRLTVV.

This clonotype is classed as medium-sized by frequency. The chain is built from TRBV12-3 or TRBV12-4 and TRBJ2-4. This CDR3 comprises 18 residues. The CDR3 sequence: CASSLLMRLDLAKNIQYF.

CDR3 in amino acids: CASSPGTDTQYF. The chain links TRBV7-9 to TRBJ2-3. Germline values: CDR1 SEHNR, CDR2 FQNEAQ (reference sequence). The CDR3 extends over 12 amino acids.

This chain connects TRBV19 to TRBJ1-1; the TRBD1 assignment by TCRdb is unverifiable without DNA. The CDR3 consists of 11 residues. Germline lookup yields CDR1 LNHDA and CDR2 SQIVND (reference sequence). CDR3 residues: CASRQMGEAFF.

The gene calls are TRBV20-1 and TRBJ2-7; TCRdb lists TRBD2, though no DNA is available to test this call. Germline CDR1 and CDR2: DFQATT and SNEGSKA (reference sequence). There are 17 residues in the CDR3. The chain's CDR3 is CSARDPSIAGVRYEQYF.

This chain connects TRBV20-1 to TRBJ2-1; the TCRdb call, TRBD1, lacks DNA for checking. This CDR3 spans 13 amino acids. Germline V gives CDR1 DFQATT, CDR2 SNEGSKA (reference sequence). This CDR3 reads CSARDYPGGFPFF.

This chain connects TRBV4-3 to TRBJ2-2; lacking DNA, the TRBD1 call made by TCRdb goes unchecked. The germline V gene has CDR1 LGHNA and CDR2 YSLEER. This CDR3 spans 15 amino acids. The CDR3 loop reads CASSQTGRTTGELFF.

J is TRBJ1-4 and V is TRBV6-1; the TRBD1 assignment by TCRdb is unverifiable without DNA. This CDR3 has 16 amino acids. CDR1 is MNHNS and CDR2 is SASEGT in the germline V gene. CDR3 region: CASTLTGTGLYEKLFF.

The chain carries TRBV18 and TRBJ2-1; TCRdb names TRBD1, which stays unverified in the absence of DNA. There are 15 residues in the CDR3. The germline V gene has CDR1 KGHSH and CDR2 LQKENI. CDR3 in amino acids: CASSPQSGVNNEQFF.

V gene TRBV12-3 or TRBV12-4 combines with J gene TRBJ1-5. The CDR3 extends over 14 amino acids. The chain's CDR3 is CASSLQIGNQPQHF.

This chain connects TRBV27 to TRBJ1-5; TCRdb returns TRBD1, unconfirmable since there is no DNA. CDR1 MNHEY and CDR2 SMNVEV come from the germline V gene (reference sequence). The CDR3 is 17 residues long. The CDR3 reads CASSANTGTPRGQPQHF.

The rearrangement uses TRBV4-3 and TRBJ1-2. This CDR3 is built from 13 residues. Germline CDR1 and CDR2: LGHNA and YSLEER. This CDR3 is CASSQWLGGGYTF.

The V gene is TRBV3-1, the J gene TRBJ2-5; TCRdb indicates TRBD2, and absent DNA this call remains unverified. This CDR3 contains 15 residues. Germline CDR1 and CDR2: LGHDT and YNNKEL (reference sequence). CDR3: CASSPETSGIKTQYF.

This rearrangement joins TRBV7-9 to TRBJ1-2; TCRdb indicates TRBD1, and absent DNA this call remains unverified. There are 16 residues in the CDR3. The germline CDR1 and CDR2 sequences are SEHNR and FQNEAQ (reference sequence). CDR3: CASSSSTDRRGYGYTF. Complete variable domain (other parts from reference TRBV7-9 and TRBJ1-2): DTGVSQNPRHKITKRGQNVTFRCDPISEHNRLYWYRQTLGQGPEFLTYFQNEAQLEKSRLLSDRFSAERPKGSFSTLEIQRTEQGDSAMYLCASSSSTDRRGYGYTFGSGTRLTVV.

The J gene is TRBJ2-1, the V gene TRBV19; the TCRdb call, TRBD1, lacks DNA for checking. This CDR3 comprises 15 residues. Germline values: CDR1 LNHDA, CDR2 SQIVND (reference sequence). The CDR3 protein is CASRFSTGEAGEQFF.

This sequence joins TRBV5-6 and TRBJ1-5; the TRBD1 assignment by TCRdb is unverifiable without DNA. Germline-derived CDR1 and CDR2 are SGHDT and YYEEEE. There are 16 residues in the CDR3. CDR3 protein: CASSLGGAGENQPQHF.

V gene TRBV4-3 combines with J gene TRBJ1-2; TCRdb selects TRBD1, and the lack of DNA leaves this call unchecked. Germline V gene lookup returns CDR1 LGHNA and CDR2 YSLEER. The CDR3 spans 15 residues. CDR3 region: CASSQGGQVPHGYTF.